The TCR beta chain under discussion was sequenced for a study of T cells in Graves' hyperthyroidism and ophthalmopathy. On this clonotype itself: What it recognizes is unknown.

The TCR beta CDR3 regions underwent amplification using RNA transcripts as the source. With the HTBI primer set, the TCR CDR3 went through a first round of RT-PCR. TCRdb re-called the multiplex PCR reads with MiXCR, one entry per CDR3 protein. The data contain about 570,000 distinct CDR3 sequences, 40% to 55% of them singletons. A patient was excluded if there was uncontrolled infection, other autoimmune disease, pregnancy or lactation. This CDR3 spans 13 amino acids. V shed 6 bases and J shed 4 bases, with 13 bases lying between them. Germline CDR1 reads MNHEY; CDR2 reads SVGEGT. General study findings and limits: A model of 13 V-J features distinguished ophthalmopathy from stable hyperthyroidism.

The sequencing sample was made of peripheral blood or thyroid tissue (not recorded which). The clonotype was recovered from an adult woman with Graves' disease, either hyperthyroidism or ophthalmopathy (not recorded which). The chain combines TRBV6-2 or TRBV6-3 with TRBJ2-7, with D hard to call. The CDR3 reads CASRTLTAYEQYF. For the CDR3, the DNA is TGTGCCAGCAGGACATTAACAGCATACGAGCAGTACTTC.